This entry describes one T cell receptor beta chain. Its antigen is currently unknown. Both 60 Vbeta primers and 13 Jbeta primers went into the PCR. Produced via immunoSEQ multiplex PCR; TCRdb's table is partial and in-frame only. The sample yields roughly 120,000 clones, approximately 80% seen once. This sample is drawn from a study of cytomegalovirus exposure and HLA in healthy donors. Study-level results: With further analysis later on, most CMV-associated TCR beta chains appeared HLA-restricted.

CDR3 length: 15 residues. CDR1 and CDR2 from the germline V gene are MNHEY and SMNVEV (reference sequence). The V gene lost 1 base and the J gene lost 7 bases, with 14 bases spanning the gap. This chain connects TRBV27 to TRBJ1-5; D might be TRBD1 (5 bases). This clonotype was obtained from a woman between 40 and 50 years old in good health and CMV-seropositive. Sequenced sample: PBMCs. The CDR3 loop reads CASSLYGGSEQPQHF. The CDR3, as DNA: TGTGCCAGCAGTTTATATGGGGGGAGTGAGCAGCCCCAGCATTTT.